This T cell receptor (beta chain) was identified in a study of cytomegalovirus exposure and HLA in healthy donors. Germline assignment: CDR1 GTSNPN and CDR2 SVGIG (reference sequence). With V trimmed by 3 bases and J by 0 bases, 1 base remained unmatched. The CDR3 sequence is 13 residues long. Assay: immunoSEQ multiplex PCR; the TCRdb copy retains only in-frame clones and omits some. The data hold roughly 70,000 clones, with about 94% observed a single time. The rearrangement joins TRBV30 to TRBJ2-7; 8 bases map to TRBD2. Source material: PBMCs. This sequence originates from a man between 18 and 29 years old in good health and CMV-seropositive. CDR3 loop: CAWSRGGSYEQYF. The CDR3 DNA reads as TGTGCCTGGAGCCGGGGGGGCTCCTACGAGCAGTACTTC.